The clone carrying this T cell receptor beta chain was detected a few times. The sample originates from a study of spatial heterogeneity in lung cancer. Whole-study context: Fewer alpha-chain than beta-chain sequences were consistently detected.

Specified time point: blood at routine non-recurrence follow-up after resection. Germline CDR1 reads SGDLS; CDR2 reads YYNGEE. The junction had 5 bases not matched to a gene; V was cut back by 1 base and J by 2 bases. The CDR3 length is 17 residues. TCR cDNA molecules each carried a unique molecular identifier. MiXCR, run by TCRdb on the 5' RACE reads, gives a single entry per CDR3 protein. The data hold about 43,000 distinct CDR3 sequences, with 20% to 25% observed a single time. The source was PBMCs, collected at follow-up. The TCR sequence derives from a female donor with early-stage non-small cell lung cancer. The chain uses TRBV9 and TRBJ1-6; 8 bases line up with TRBD1. CDR3 DNA sequence: TGTGCCAGCAGCGTACAAGCAGGGGGCACCTATAATTCACCCCTCCACTTT. This encodes CASSVQAGGTYNSPLHF.